Following are 7 T cell receptor beta chains from one sample sequenced in a study of blood T cells in healthy people across ages. Combining a sample-barcoded 5' primer with a J-beta primer mix, a second PCR ran for roughly 6 to 12 cycles. TCRdb redid the calling of the 5' RACE reads with MiXCR, one entry per CDR3 protein. Here the sample spans under 2,000,000 distinct CDR3 sequences, around half being singletons. The sample taken for sequencing was blood. Every receptor here comes from a middle-aged woman in good health.

This clonotype was recorded a few times. This chain links TRBV20-1 with TRBJ2-7, with 9 bases identical to TRBD1. J gave up 0 bases and V 1 base, and 4 bases lay outside the gene matches. CDR3 length: 15 amino acids. Germline assignment: CDR1 DFQATT and CDR2 SNEGSKA (reference sequence). CDR3 amino acids: CSARGYRGRSYEQYF. In DNA form, the CDR3 reads TGCAGTGCTAGAGGATACAGGGGGCGCTCCTACGAGCAGTACTTC.

The sample holds a few counts of this clonotype. The J gene is TRBJ2-3, the V gene TRBV7-9, with unresolved D. CDR3 length: 15 residues. The germline V gene encodes CDR1 SEHNR and CDR2 FQNEAQ (reference sequence). The germline V and J ends were trimmed by 4 bases and 4 bases, with 15 bases remaining between them. The CDR3 loop reads CASSSRPRIADTQYF. CDR3 coding DNA: TGTGCCAGCAGCTCTCGTCCGAGGATCGCAGATACGCAGTATTTT.

V and J are TRBV7-9 and TRBJ1-2; 8 bases align to TRBD1. The CDR3 runs to 14 residues. Germline V gives CDR1 SEHNR, CDR2 FQNEAQ (reference sequence). J was trimmed by 12 bases and V by 5 bases; bases with no gene match: 14. Here the CDR3 DNA reads TGTGCCAGCAGCCCAGGGGAGAGACAGGGGACTAACACCTTC. This sequence encodes CASSPGERQGTNTF.

The CDR3 loop is CASSSGQGGSYTF. For the CDR3, the DNA is TGCGCCAGCAGCTCGGGACAGGGGGGGAGCTACACCTTC. This sequence joins TRBV5-1 and TRBJ1-2, with 11 bases fitting TRBD1. V shed 3 bases, J shed 9 bases, and the junction held 4 bases outside the gene matches. In germline, CDR1 is SGHRS, CDR2 YFSETQ. There are 13 residues in the CDR3. Complete variable domain (other parts from reference TRBV5-1 and TRBJ1-2): KAGVTQTPRYLIKTRGQQVTLSCSPISGHRSVSWYQQTPGQGLQFLFEYFSETQRNKGNFPGRFSGRQFSNSRSEMNVSTLELGDSALYLCASSSGQGGSYTFGSGTRLTVV.

V is TRBV28 and J is TRBJ2-5; D remains ambiguous. The CDR3 length is 15 residues. V dropped 1 base and J dropped 5 bases, with 14 bases sitting between them. CDR1 is MDHEN and CDR2 is SYDVKM in the germline V gene. CDR3 sequence: CASSLSQARVETQYF. DNA of the CDR3: TGTGCCAGCAGTTTATCGCAGGCTCGCGTGGAGACCCAGTACTTC.

This clonotype came up a few times. The V call is TRBV25-1, the J call TRBJ1-6; tentatively, D is TRBD1 (6 bases). There are 15 residues in the CDR3. Germline V gene sequence: CDR1 MGHDK, CDR2 SYGVNS. V was clipped by 2 bases and J by 10 bases, with 15 bases between them. The CDR3 region is CASSENRVGKSPLHF. CDR3 DNA sequence: TGTGCCAGCAGTGAAAACAGGGTTGGCAAGTCACCCCTCCACTTT.

V usage is TRBV5-5 and J usage is TRBJ2-3, with 12 bases aligning to TRBD2. Germline assignment: CDR1 SGHKS and CDR2 YYEKEE (reference sequence). V shed 4 bases, J shed 2 bases, and the junction held 5 bases outside the gene matches. There are 16 residues in the CDR3. CDR3 amino acids: CASSPASGGDTDTQYF. CDR3 nucleotide sequence: TGTGCCAGCAGCCCGGCTAGCGGGGGGGACACAGATACGCAGTATTTT.